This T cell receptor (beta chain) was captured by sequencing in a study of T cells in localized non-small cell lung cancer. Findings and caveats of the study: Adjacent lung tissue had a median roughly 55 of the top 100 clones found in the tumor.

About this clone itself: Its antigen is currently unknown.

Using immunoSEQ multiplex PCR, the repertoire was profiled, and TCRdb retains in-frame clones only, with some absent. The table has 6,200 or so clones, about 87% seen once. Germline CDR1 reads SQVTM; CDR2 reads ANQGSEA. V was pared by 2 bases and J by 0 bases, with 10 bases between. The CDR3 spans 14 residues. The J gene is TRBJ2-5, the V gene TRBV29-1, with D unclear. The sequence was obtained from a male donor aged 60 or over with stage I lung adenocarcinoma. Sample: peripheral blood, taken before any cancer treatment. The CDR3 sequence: CSVETPRDQETQYF. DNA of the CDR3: TGCAGCGTTGAAACACCTAGGGACCAAGAGACCCAGTACTTC.